Listed here is a single TCR beta chain. Profiled with immunoSEQ multiplex PCR; TCRdb holds only in-frame clones, not every one. This repertoire shows some 230,000 clones, 84% found once; its top ten account for 2.3%. These data originate in a study of blood T cell repertoires in COVID-19. Looking at the study overall: Sources were T cells, B-cell-depleted T cells, or PBMCs; the material itself was cDNA or gDNA.

With 2 bases removed from V and 1 base from J, the gap between germline ends came to 8 bases. The CDR3 spans 14 residues. The V gene's germline CDR1 is LNHDA and CDR2 SQIVND (reference sequence). Material for sequencing was peripheral blood. This TCR derives from a woman aged 60-75 years with acute or convalescent COVID-19. This chain uses TRBV19 with TRBJ2-5, with a possible D match to TRBD1 (6 bases). Here the CDR3 reads CASSISGVQETQYF. The DNA of the CDR3 is TGTGCCAGTAGTATATCAGGGGTCCAAGAGACCCAGTACTTC.